The 13 T cell receptor beta chains below all came from one sample that was sequenced in a study of monozygotic twins with inflammatory bowel disease. TCRdb reprocessed the 5' RACE reads, with one entry per CDR3 protein and no DNA. This listing includes 140,000 to 150,000 distinct CDR3 sequences. The source material was blood. The receptor set was obtained from a human donor with ulcerative colitis or Crohn's disease, or a healthy co-twin of an affected twin (not recorded which).

The rearrangement uses TRBV6-1 and TRBJ2-3. The CDR3 covers 15 residues. Per germline, CDR1 MNHNS and CDR2 SASEGT. This CDR3 is CASSELTRSTDTQYF.

The chain has TRBV6-2 or TRBV6-3 and TRBJ1-1. Germline V CDR1 and CDR2: MNHEY, SVGEGT. The CDR3 spans 14 residues. The CDR3 sequence is CASTLIGRDTEAFF.

V usage is TRBV20-1 and J usage is TRBJ1-5; with no DNA, the TCRdb D assignment of TRBD1 cannot be verified. CDR1 and CDR2 from the germline V gene are DFQATT and SNEGSKA (reference sequence). The CDR3 spans 14 residues. CDR3 loop: CSAREDRDGQPQHF.

The V call is TRBV23-1, the J call TRBJ2-2; TCRdb's D gene call, TRBD2, goes unchecked for lack of DNA. TRBV23-1 is known as an ORF, though its function is uncertain. The CDR3 length is 18 residues. The CDR3 reads CASGQSWAPEANTGELFF.

V gene TRBV7-2 combines with J gene TRBJ2-7; TCRdb lists TRBD2, though no DNA is available to test this call. Germline-derived CDR1 and CDR2 are SGHTA and FQGNSA. The length of the CDR3 is 13 residues. CDR3 protein: CASSWGLSYEQYF.

The J gene is TRBJ2-1, the V gene TRBV24-1. Germline V gene data show CDR1 as KGHDR and CDR2 as SFDVKD. This CDR3 comprises 13 residues. CDR3 sequence reads: CATSDAGRDEQFF.

CDR3 region: CASSPPNRGDGYTF. The rearrangement joins TRBV12-3 or TRBV12-4 to TRBJ1-2; TCRdb names TRBD1, which stays unverified in the absence of DNA. This CDR3 region has 14 residues.

The J gene is TRBJ2-3, the V gene TRBV29-1; without DNA, the TCRdb call of TRBD2 cannot be checked. This CDR3 region has 15 residues. Germline CDR1 and CDR2: SQVTM and ANQGSEA. CDR3 residues: CSVEPSGAFTDTQYF.

The chain employs TRBV19 and TRBJ1-5; TCRdb's D call of TRBD1 is untestable without DNA. This CDR3 has 16 residues. Germline lookup yields CDR1 LNHDA and CDR2 SQIVND (reference sequence). CDR3 amino acids: CASSSLGASSNQPQHF. The full variable domain, completed using reference TRBV19 and TRBJ1-5, is DGGITQSPKYLFRKEGQNVTLSCEQNLNHDAMYWYRQDPGQGLRLIYYSQIVNDFQKGDIAEGYSVSREKKESFPLTVTSAQKNPTAFYLCASSSLGASSNQPQHFGDGTRLSIL.

The gene calls are TRBV4-3 and TRBJ1-6; lacking DNA, the TRBD1 call made by TCRdb goes unchecked. Germline CDR1 LGHNA, CDR2 YSLEER. CDR3 length: 15 residues. The CDR3: CASSQKTGGGSPLHF.

This chain joins TRBV7-2 and TRBJ1-2; lacking DNA, the TRBD1 call made by TCRdb goes unchecked. Germline CDR1 is SGHTA and CDR2 is FQGNSA. This CDR3 spans 17 amino acids. CDR3 residues: CTSSLGTFGTGWRGYTF.

The chain carries TRBV5-8 and TRBJ1-2; no DNA is available, so the TRBD1 call from TCRdb remains unchecked. CDR3 length: 16 amino acids. Looked up from germline, CDR1 is SGHTS and CDR2 is YDEGEE. The CDR3: CASSLDWAGSNYGYTF.

The chain has TRBV7-3 and TRBJ2-7; TCRdb proposes TRBD2, but this gene call is untestable without DNA. Germline loops: CDR1 SGHTA, CDR2 FQGTGA. This CDR3 spans 15 amino acids. CDR3 loop: CASSPTGGRGVEQYF.